These T cell receptor beta chains were read from a single sample in a study of Ad26.COV2.S vaccination and SARS-CoV-2 variants. Sequencing used immunoSEQ multiplex PCR; TCRdb keeps in-frame clones, though not all of them. Of about 420,000 clones detected, around 89% appear once; the ten largest clones hold 3.6%. Sequences were derived from peripheral blood, sampled in a trial of Ad26.COV2.S vaccine versus placebo. The receptors come from a person aged 18 to 59 who received the Ad26.COV2.S COVID-19 vaccine or a placebo. Both conserved end residues are part of each CDR3. The D gene is left open where the match is weak. Clone size is shown for a subset of rows, as once, few, many or a class of expanded clone.

- | TRBJ2-4 | - | TRBV4-1 | TGCGCCAGCACCGACTTCAGGGGACCCAAAAACATTCAGTACTTC | CASTDFRGPKNIQYF
TRBD1 | TRBJ1-6 | - | TRBV6-2/TRBV6-3 | TGTGCCAGCAGTTACTCGGACAGGGCTAATTCACCCCTCCACTTT | CASSYSDRANSPLHF
- | TRBJ1-1 | - | TRBV19 | TGTGCCAGTAGGTTAGTTTTGAACACTGAAGCTTTCTTT | CASRLVLNTEAFF
TRBD1 | TRBJ1-2 | - | TRBV2 | TGTGCCAGCAGGGAGGACAGGGCGAACTATGGCTACACCTTC | CASREDRANYGYTF
TRBD1 | TRBJ2-7 | - | TRBV7-9 | TGTGCCAGCAGCGTCCGGGACAGGGTTAACTACGAGCAGTACTTC | CASSVRDRVNYEQYF
- | TRBJ2-1 | - | TRBV15 | TGTGCCACCCACCGGAGTGGGGGACCAAGCTCCTACAATGAGCAGTTCTTC | CATHRSGGPSSYNEQFF
TRBD1 | TRBJ2-3 | few | TRBV3-1/TRBV3-2 | TGTGCCAGCAGCGACCGGGACAGCCCCACAGATACGCAGTATTTT | CASSDRDSPTDTQYF
TRBD1 | TRBJ2-1 | - | TRBV5-6 | TGTGCCAGCAGCTCTAATTTCGGGACAGGGGATGAGCAGTTCTTC | CASSSNFGTGDEQFF
- | TRBJ1-4 | - | TRBV5-1 | TGCGCCAGCAGCTTAGGTGTGGGAGTTCCTAATGAAAAACTGTTTTTT | CASSLGVGVPNEKLFF
TRBD1 | TRBJ2-1 | few | TRBV7-9 | TGTGCCAGCAGCTTAGTCAGGGGGCCCTACAATGAGCAGTTCTTC | CASSLVRGPYNEQFF
- | TRBJ1-1 | - | TRBV18 | TGTGCCAGCTCACCAGGGGGCGGAGAGGTTGAAGCTTTCTTT | CASSPGGGEVEAFF
- | TRBJ1-5 | - | TRBV7-8 | TGTGCCAGCAGCTTAGCGACAGGCGGGTACCAGCCCCAGCATTTT | CASSLATGGYQPQHF
- | TRBJ2-3 | - | TRBV27 | TGTGCCAGCAGTTTAGGTCGGAGCACAGATACGCAGTATTTT | CASSLGRSTDTQYF
TRBD2 | TRBJ2-1 | - | TRBV19 | TGTGCCAGTAGCTCCGGGACTAGCCTGTTCTTC | CASSSGTSLFF
- | TRBJ1-2 | - | TRBV5-6 | TGTGCCAGCAGCTCCCTTGTAAGCCCAGACCCCCTCTATGGCTACACCTTC | CASSSLVSPDPLYGYTF
- | TRBJ2-7 | - | TRBV29-1 | TGCAGCGTTGACGACGGGCAGGGACCCACCTACGAGCAGTACTTC | CSVDDGQGPTYEQYF
TRBD1 | TRBJ1-5 | - | TRBV6-2/TRBV6-3 | TGTGCCAGCAGCAGGGGGCCGGTTCAGCCCCAGCATTTT | CASSRGPVQPQHF
TRBD2 | TRBJ2-2 | - | TRBV5-5 | TGTGCCAGCAGCAGACTAGCGGGGGAGAACACCGGGGAGCTGTTTTTT | CASSRLAGENTGELFF
TRBD1 | TRBJ1-5 | few | TRBV5-6 | TGTGCCAGCAGCTTGACAGGACAGGGAGATTATAGCAATCAGCCCCAGCATTTT | CASSLTGQGDYSNQPQHF
- | TRBJ2-2 | - | TRBV19 | TGTGCCACAAGGGGTCCCGGGGAGCTGTTTTTT | CATRGPGELFF
TRBD1 | TRBJ1-3 | - | TRBV7-2 | TGTGCCAGCAGCCTTGGGACAGGGAGCTTTACCATATATTTT | CASSLGTGSFTIYF
- | TRBJ2-5 | - | TRBV6-5 | TGTGCCAGCAGTTTTAACCGGGACAACTTAAAGACCCAGTACTTC | CASSFNRDNLKTQYF
TRBD1 | TRBJ2-3 | - | TRBV7-2 | TGTGCCAGCAGCTTAATACAGGGGACAGATACGCAGTATTTT | CASSLIQGTDTQYF
TRBD1 | TRBJ1-2 | - | TRBV4-1 | TGCGCCAGCAGCCAAGATCAATGGGGACAGGGCCCAAATGGCTACACCTTC | CASSQDQWGQGPNGYTF
- | TRBJ1-1 | - | TRBV6-1 | TGTGCCAGCAGTGATCGAGGGACTTGGTACGCTGAAGCTTTCTTT | CASSDRGTWYAEAFF
- | TRBJ1-2 | - | TRBV6-5 | TGTGCCAGCAGTTACTCCGGCTATGGCTACACCTTC | CASSYSGYGYTF
- | TRBJ1-4 | - | TRBV7-2 | TGTGCCAGCAGCTCCCAAATCGCCCGGGGGGAAAAACTGTTTTTT | CASSSQIARGEKLFF
- | TRBJ2-2 | - | TRBV7-3 | TGTGCCAGCAGCTGGGGGAGGACTGGGAACACCGGGGAGCTGTTTTTT | CASSWGRTGNTGELFF
- | TRBJ1-5 | - | TRBV2 | TGTGCCAGCAAAGGGGTGGGCAATCAGCCCCAGCATTTT | CASKGVGNQPQHF
- | TRBJ2-7 | - | TRBV3-1/TRBV3-2 | TGTGCCAGCAGTACAGTGCGAGGAGGCTACGAGCAGTACTTC | CASSTVRGGYEQYF